Below, 20 T cell receptor beta chains from the same sample are listed, as sequenced in a study of blood T cell repertoires in COVID-19. Method: immunoSEQ multiplex PCR; TCRdb's copy keeps in-frame clones and lacks some. Of a few hundred thousand clones detected, more than 75% appear once; the ten largest clones hold less than 2%. Source material: PBMCs or T cells enriched from blood (not recorded which). Receptor source: a woman in her forties who had recovered from COVID-19.

The rearrangement uses TRBV29-1 and TRBJ1-4; TRBD1 is a possible D gene (5 bases). The CDR3 contains 13 residues. Trimming shortened V by 3 bases and J by 8 bases, and 13 bases separated the two germline ends. In germline, CDR1 is SQVTM, CDR2 ANQGSEA. The CDR3 is CSVEQGGREKLFF. CDR3 nucleotide sequence: TGCAGCGTTGAGCAGGGAGGAAGGGAAAAACTGTTTTTT. Together with reference TRBV29-1 and TRBJ1-4, the CDR3 gives the full variable domain: SAVISQKPSRDICQRGTSLTIQCQVDSQVTMMFWYRQQPGQSLTLIATANQGSEATYESGFVIDKFPISRPNLTFSTLTVSNMSPEDSSIYLCSVEQGGREKLFFGSGTQLSVL.

This clone was observed a few times. This chain links TRBV5-1 with TRBJ1-1, with 8 bases that match TRBD1. Germline-derived CDR1 and CDR2 are SGHRS and YFSETQ. J gave up 1 base and V 1 base, and 9 bases lay outside the gene matches. CDR3 size: 17 residues. DNA of the CDR3: TGCGCCAGCAGCTTGTTTACCAGGGGGCAATCGAACACTGAAGCTTTCTTT. As protein: CASSLFTRGQSNTEAFF.

This chain links TRBV18 with TRBJ1-2; D unclear. The ends were cut back, 3 bases at V and 3 bases at J, with 8 bases in the middle. Germline V gene lookup returns CDR1 KGHSH and CDR2 LQKENI. CDR3 length: 13 residues. The CDR3, as DNA: TGTGCCAGCTCACCTGAGAGATACTATGGCTACACCTTC. It encodes CASSPERYYGYTF.

This clone was recorded only once. V and J are TRBV15 and TRBJ1-2; D gene uncertain. Germline lookup yields CDR1 LNHNV and CDR2 YYDKDF (reference sequence). The length of the CDR3 is 15 residues. Between the trimmed V and J ends, which lost 2 bases and 1 base, there was a span of 11 bases. CDR3 in amino acids: CATSRNHGNNYGYTF. The CDR3 region has the DNA TGTGCCACCAGCAGAAACCACGGGAATAACTATGGCTACACCTTC.

The chain links TRBV7-9 to TRBJ1-2; 7 bases align to TRBD1. The CDR3 has 11 amino acids. V dropped 5 bases and J dropped 12; count of bases not matched to a gene: 6. Germline-derived CDR1 and CDR2 are SEHNR and FQNEAQ (reference sequence). The CDR3 region has the DNA TGTGCCAGCAGCGAAGAGACAGGGAACACCTTC. This codes for CASSEETGNTF.

The rearrangement joins TRBV19 to TRBJ2-1; TRBD2 aligns across 11 bases. The CDR3 runs 16 residues. The trim removed 0 bases at V and 5 bases at J, leaving 3 bases unmatched. From germline, CDR1 is LNHDA and CDR2 SQIVND (reference sequence). The CDR3 bases are TGTGCCAGTAGTATAGACCTAGCGGGAGGCAACAATGAGCAGTTCTTC. This gives the protein CASSIDLAGGNNEQFF.

The chain has TRBV19 and TRBJ1-1; D is perhaps TRBD1 (5 bases). V was pared by 8 bases and J by 7 bases, with 14 bases between. There are 12 residues in the CDR3. Germline CDR1 reads LNHDA; CDR2 reads SQIVND (reference sequence). In DNA, the CDR3 is TGTGCCAGTCTCAAGGGGCCAATTGAAGCTTTCTTT. Translating it yields CASLKGPIEAFF.

The J gene is TRBJ1-2, the V gene TRBV21-1; the listed D gene, TRBD1, was not tested against the DNA. TRBV21-1 represents a pseudogene. This CDR3 region has 20 residues. CDR3 sequence (DNA): TGTGCCAGCATCCAAAGGGGTTCGTCGGACAGGGGGCGTTCTTGGTATGGCTACACCTTC. Translating it yields CASIQRGSSDRGRSWYGYTF.

J is TRBJ1-1 and V is TRBV7-9; D might be TRBD1 (5 bases). The CDR3 is 14 amino acids. Trimming removed 5 bases at V and 3 bases at J, with 13 bases between. Germline CDR1 is SEHNR and CDR2 is FQNEAQ (reference sequence). The CDR3 nucleotides read TGTGCCAGCAGCCCCACAGGTGCGGACACTGAAGCTTTCTTT. It specifies CASSPTGADTEAFF.

The chain joins TRBV6-5 to TRBJ2-7; weak D call: TRBD2 (6 bases). The germline V gene encodes CDR1 MNHEY and CDR2 SVGAGI. The CDR3 covers 14 residues. The germline V and J ends were trimmed by 7 bases and 0 bases, with 13 bases remaining between them. Written as DNA, the CDR3 is TGTGCCAGCACCCACGGGGGTTCCTCCTACGAGCAGTACTTC. Protein: CASTHGGSSYEQYF.

This chain links TRBV5-6 with TRBJ2-1; 9 nucleotides match TRBD2. Germline values: CDR1 SGHDT, CDR2 YYEEEE. Unmatched junction bases numbered 8, after V lost 2 bases and J lost 5 bases. The CDR3 is 16 residues long. The DNA for the CDR3 is TGTGCCAGCAGCTTACCCCGACTAGCGGCCAACAATGAGCAGTTCTTC. Its protein product is CASSLPRLAANNEQFF.

The chain employs TRBV11-3 and TRBJ2-2; TRBD1 agrees at 9 bases. This CDR3 has 15 amino acids. The germline gives CDR1 SGHNT, CDR2 YENEEA. With 5 bases clipped from V and 5 bases from J, the junction kept 6 bases outside the gene matches. CDR3 sequence: CASSLTGGVTGELFF. The DNA of the CDR3 is TGTGCCAGCAGCCTGACAGGGGGAGTAACCGGGGAGCTGTTTTTT.

The table lists this clone with a few counts. The rearrangement joins TRBV9 to TRBJ2-7; D ambiguous. V was cut by 0 bases and J by 2 bases, with 9 bases left in between. The CDR3 has 14 amino acids. The germline CDR1 and CDR2 sequences are SGDLS and YYNGEE. The CDR3 sequence is CASSVAFGAYEQYF. CDR3 DNA: TGTGCCAGCAGCGTAGCTTTTGGAGCCTACGAGCAGTACTTC.

The genes are TRBV15 and TRBJ1-1, with no clear D. Germline V CDR1 and CDR2: LNHNV, YYDKDF (reference sequence). The CDR3 runs 16 residues. The V end lost 6 bases, the J end lost 1 base, and 18 bases lay between the germline ends. The CDR3 is CATRPKGGLPNTEAFF. As DNA, the CDR3 is TGTGCCACCAGACCAAAAGGAGGGCTCCCGAACACTGAAGCTTTCTTT.

The rearrangement links TRBV10-3 to TRBJ2-7, with TRBD2 as a possible D gene (6 bases). V lost 6 bases and J 3 bases, leaving 15 bases between the germline ends. This CDR3 is built from 14 residues. The germline CDR1 and CDR2 sequences are ENHRY and SYGVKD. For the CDR3, the DNA is TGTGCCATCAGCCTCTGGGGGGAGCGCTACGAGCAGTACTTC. It yields the protein CAISLWGERYEQYF.

This clone has only one observation. This chain joins TRBV5-1 and TRBJ2-2; weak D call: TRBD2 (7 bases). The CDR3 length is 15 residues. In germline, CDR1 is SGHRS, CDR2 YFSETQ. V shed 1 base and J shed 4 bases, with 11 bases lying between them. For the CDR3, the DNA is TGCGCCAGCAGCTTGTACAGGGAGGGCACCGGGGAGCTGTTTTTT. It yields the protein CASSLYREGTGELFF. The variable domain in full, completed from reference TRBV5-1 and TRBJ2-2, reads KAGVTQTPRYLIKTRGQQVTLSCSPISGHRSVSWYQQTPGQGLQFLFEYFSETQRNKGNFPGRFSGRQFSNSRSEMNVSTLELGDSALYLCASSLYREGTGELFFGEGSRLTVL.

Only one count was recorded for this clone. V and J are TRBV6-5 and TRBJ1-5; no clear D. Looked up from germline, CDR1 is MNHEY and CDR2 is SVGAGI. The CDR3 totals 16 residues. V gave up 2 bases and J gave up 2 bases, with 13 bases separating them. Here the CDR3 reads CASSYRFVQGNQPQHF. For the CDR3, the DNA is TGTGCCAGCAGTTACCGTTTCGTGCAGGGCAATCAGCCCCAGCATTTT.

The V call is TRBV10-3, the J call TRBJ2-7; 10 bases match TRBD1. Trimming removed 10 bases from V and 3 bases from J; junction bases left unmatched: 9. The germline V gene has CDR1 ENHRY and CDR2 SYGVKD. CDR3 length equals 14 residues. CDR3 coding DNA: TGTGCCAGCAGGTCGACAGGGGGCTACTACGAGCAGTACTTC. This gives the protein CASRSTGGYYEQYF.

This rearrangement joins TRBV21-1 to TRBJ2-4; the D call in the table, TRBD1, was not verified against the DNA. TRBV21-1 represents a pseudogene. The CDR3 extends over 13 amino acids. The CDR3 DNA reads as TGTGCCAGCAGCAGAGTGGGCAGCATTATTCAGTACTTC. Encoded protein: CASSRVGSIIQYF.

The gene calls are TRBV7-9 and TRBJ2-1, with TRBD2 identical over 9 bases. The V gene end was trimmed by 6 bases and the J gene end by 3 bases; junction bases not matched to a gene: 9. The CDR3 spans 16 residues. Germline-derived CDR1 and CDR2 are SEHNR and FQNEAQ (reference sequence). The CDR3: CASRGFETSGYNEQFF. CDR3 in DNA: TGTGCCAGCAGGGGATTTGAGACTAGCGGCTACAATGAGCAGTTCTTC.